The clone carrying this TCR beta chain has just a few counts. Its specificity is unknown. Each of the patients experienced relapse following autologous stem cell transplantation, and their brentuximab vedotin exposure differed. Best responses included complete response and partial response; otherwise, the best response was progressive disease. This entry comes from a study of PD-1 blockade in classical Hodgkin lymphoma. The CDR3 sequence is 14 residues long. Trimming cost V 3 bases and J 7 bases, with 12 bases left between them. Germline loops: CDR1 MNHEY, CDR2 SMNVEV (reference sequence). Study-wide findings and caveats: When set against healthy donors, newly diagnosed patients were reported to show lower baseline TCR diversity. Compared with baseline, CD4+ but not CD8+ TCR diversity had risen significantly by C4D1. Newly diagnosed patients had diversity similar to the baseline diversity of complete responders.

Sequencing used immunoSEQ multiplex PCR; TCRdb keeps in-frame clones, though not all of them. The sample shows 40,000 to 50,000 clones, about 88% of them seen only once. This chain connects TRBV27 to TRBJ1-4, with D maybe TRBD1 (6 bases). The source was peripheral blood mononuclear cells (PBMCs), collected before the second cycle of nivolumab. The sequence came from a human donor with classical Hodgkin lymphoma. The CDR3, as DNA: TGTGCCAGCAGTTTGGCAGGGGAGGGTGAAAAACTGTTTTTT. This translates into CASSLAGEGEKLFF.